The 29 T cell receptor beta chains below all came from one sample that was sequenced in a study of radiation and T cells in renal cell carcinoma. Assay used: immunoSEQ multiplex PCR; TCRdb lists only in-frame clones, some missing. The table lists some 130,000 clones, around four fifths of them singletons, with under 2.5% in the top ten. Time point: blood 2 weeks post-SBRT. As for treatment: 15 Gy SBRT to primary tumor, nephrectomy 4 weeks later. The material sequenced was blood, taken from a patient whose treatment included radiotherapy and nephrectomy. All receptors derive from a woman aged 60 to 75 with renal cell carcinoma.

In its sample, this clone was seen once. The chain employs TRBV6-4 and TRBJ1-2; D is unclear. V was trimmed by 7 bases and J by 4 bases, leaving 16 bases between them. Germline assignment: CDR1 MRHNA and CDR2 SNTAGT. CDR3 length: 14 amino acids. The CDR3 region is CASTKEAGSYGYTF. As DNA, the CDR3 is TGTGCCAGCACGAAGGAGGCAGGAAGCTATGGCTACACCTTC.

The J gene is TRBJ1-2, the V gene TRBV6-5; D is uncertain. The CDR3 consists of 11 residues. Germline V lookup: CDR1 MNHEY, CDR2 SVGAGI. Trimming took 5 bases from V and 8 from J, leaving 9 bases between them. Written as DNA, the CDR3 is TGTGCCAGCAGTCCAAACAGCGGCTACACCTTC. Its translation is CASSPNSGYTF.

This clone was recorded once. V gene TRBV18 combines with J gene TRBJ2-6, with 7 bases fitting TRBD1. Germline V gene lookup returns CDR1 KGHSH and CDR2 LQKENI. Trimming removed 0 bases from V and 2 bases from J; junction bases left unmatched: 10. The CDR3 sequence is 19 residues long. CDR3 DNA sequence: TGTGCCAGCTCACCACCGAGTAGGGGGCGGATGACTGGGGCCAACGTCCTGACTTTC. It yields the protein CASSPPSRGRMTGANVLTF.

This chain connects TRBV5-4 to TRBJ1-2; D gene ambiguous. Looked up from germline, CDR1 is SGHNT and CDR2 is YYREEE (reference sequence). The V and J ends lost 0 bases and 7 bases respectively, with 16 bases between them. The CDR3 sequence is 15 residues long. Here the CDR3 reads CASSLEGNLGFGYTF. The DNA for the CDR3 is TGTGCCAGCAGCTTGGAAGGGAATCTTGGGTTTGGCTACACCTTC.

V is TRBV19 and J is TRBJ1-1; 12 positions agree with TRBD1. V dropped 1 base and J dropped 7; count of bases not matched to a gene: 10. The CDR3 runs 17 residues. The germline V gene encodes CDR1 LNHDA and CDR2 SQIVND (reference sequence). CDR3 nucleotide sequence: TGTGCCAGTAGTATAGGGGGACAGGGGGCCTCTTCGGTTGAAGCTTTCTTT. Protein sequence: CASSIGGQGASSVEAFF.

The CDR3 DNA reads as TGTGCCAGCAGTTACGCCCCGGGATACGAGCAGTACTTC. It is translated as CASSYAPGYEQYF. V is TRBV6-5 and J is TRBJ2-7; tentative D call: TRBD2 (5 bases). This CDR3 has 13 amino acids. V was shortened by 2 bases and J by 4 bases, with 9 bases between the two germline ends. The germline V gene encodes CDR1 MNHEY and CDR2 SVGAGI.

This chain connects TRBV4-1 to TRBJ1-6, with D perhaps matching TRBD1 (5 bases). Per the germline V gene, CDR1 is MGHRA and CDR2 is YSYEKL. The V gene lost 0 bases and the J gene lost 7 bases, with 28 bases spanning the gap. There are 21 residues in the CDR3. The CDR3 nucleotides are TGCGCCAGCAGCCAAGATGGGGGGGACCCCGCCCGAACTGGGAACAATTCACCCCTCCACTTT. Its translation is CASSQDGGDPARTGNNSPLHF.

The genes are TRBV11-2 and TRBJ2-7; D assignment may be TRBD1 or TRBD2 (7 bases each). V lost 6 bases and J lost 3, with 15 bases in between. Germline V gene lookup returns CDR1 SGHAT and CDR2 FQNNGV. The CDR3 length is 14 residues. This CDR3 reads CASRASGGDYEQYF. CDR3 coding DNA: TGTGCCAGCAGGGCTTCAGGGGGGGACTACGAGCAGTACTTC.

As concerns this clone: The sample has other DNA sequences that encode this CDR3 too. This chain connects TRBV9 to TRBJ1-1; D not certain. There are 13 residues in the CDR3. V lost 0 bases to trimming and J lost 2 bases, with 5 bases between them. In germline, CDR1 is SGDLS, CDR2 YYNGEE. CDR3 DNA sequence: TGTGCCAGCAGCGTAGGCCCTAACACTGAAGCTTTCTTT. Its translation: CASSVGPNTEAFF.

The gene calls are TRBV28 and TRBJ1-1; D is ambiguous. Germline CDR1 reads MDHEN; CDR2 reads SYDVKM. This CDR3 comprises 12 residues. Trimming removed 7 bases at V and 5 bases at J, with 11 bases between. Written as DNA, the CDR3 is TGTGCCAGCACGCGGCACGGGACTGAAGCTTTCTTT. Amino acids: CASTRHGTEAFF.

The chain has TRBV10-2 and TRBJ2-7, with D perhaps being TRBD1 or TRBD2 (5 bases each). This CDR3 has 13 amino acids. V lost 6 bases to trimming and J lost 7 bases, with 16 bases between them. Germline CDR1 is WSHSY and CDR2 is SAAADI. CDR3 region: CASSERSWGEQYF. In DNA, the CDR3 is TGCGCCAGCAGCGAGCGGTCCTGGGGGGAGCAGTACTTC.

V and J are TRBV4-2 and TRBJ1-2; maybe TRBD1 (5 bases). Germline V gene lookup returns CDR1 LGHNA and CDR2 YNFKEQ. This CDR3 comprises 12 residues. Trimming shortened V by 1 base and J by 8 bases, and 8 bases separated the two germline ends. The CDR3: CASSQGPGGYTF. The CDR3 DNA reads TGTGCCAGCAGCCAAGGCCCAGGGGGCTACACCTTC.

CDR3 protein: CASSYPDRSNQPQHF. The CDR3 region has the DNA TGTGCCAGCAGTTACCCGGACAGGTCCAATCAGCCCCAGCATTTT. The chain couples TRBV6-5 to TRBJ1-5; 7 bases fit TRBD1. CDR3 length: 15 residues. Germline lookup yields CDR1 MNHEY and CDR2 SVGAGI. The trim removed 2 bases at V and 3 bases at J, leaving 4 bases unmatched.

Here the CDR3 DNA reads TGTGCCAGCAGCTTGGGGAGAGGGGTTTCGACAGATACGCAGTATTTT. Its protein product is CASSLGRGVSTDTQYF. The chain uses TRBV5-4 and TRBJ2-3; D assignment may be TRBD1 or TRBD2 (5 bases each). V lost 0 bases and J lost 3, with 14 bases in between. The CDR3 runs 16 residues. Germline lookup yields CDR1 SGHNT and CDR2 YYREEE (reference sequence).

The CDR3 is CASSLPRGTVNTGELFF. The CDR3 DNA follows: TGTGCCAGCAGCCTCCCCCGGGGGACGGTGAACACCGGGGAGCTGTTTTTT. The rearrangement joins TRBV11-3 to TRBJ2-2, with a possible D match to TRBD2 (6 bases). The V gene's germline CDR1 is SGHNT and CDR2 YENEEA. Trimming removed 5 bases at V and 1 base at J, with 17 bases between. This CDR3 has 17 amino acids.

J is TRBJ2-3 and V is TRBV7-2, with 7 positions matching TRBD1. The CDR3 loop spans 14 amino acids. Looked up from germline, CDR1 is SGHTA and CDR2 is FQGNSA. The V gene end was trimmed by 5 bases and the J gene end by 1 base; junction bases not matched to a gene: 3. Here the CDR3 DNA reads TGTGCCAGCAGCCAAGGGGGCGGCACAGATACGCAGTATTTT. This gives the protein CASSQGGGTDTQYF. The complete variable domain, with remaining parts taken from reference TRBV7-2 and TRBJ2-3, reads GAGVSQSPSNKVTEKGKDVELRCDPISGHTALYWYRQSLGQGLEFLIYFQGNSAPDKSGLPSDRFSAERTGGSVSTLTIQRTQQEDSAVYLCASSQGGGTDTQYFGPGTRLTVL.

The chain is built from TRBV5-1 and TRBJ2-7; 10 bases are shared with TRBD1. Looked up from germline, CDR1 is SGHRS and CDR2 is YFSETQ. With V trimmed by 4 bases and J by 5 bases, 15 bases remained unmatched. The CDR3 length is 17 residues. The CDR3 protein is CASSHLPSDRGLNEQYF. The CDR3 DNA sequence: TGCGCCAGCAGCCACCTACCTTCGGACAGGGGGTTGAACGAGCAGTACTTC. Filled out from reference TRBV5-1 and TRBJ2-7, the complete variable domain reads KAGVTQTPRYLIKTRGQQVTLSCSPISGHRSVSWYQQTPGQGLQFLFEYFSETQRNKGNFPGRFSGRQFSNSRSEMNVSTLELGDSALYLCASSHLPSDRGLNEQYFGPGTRLTVT.

DNA of the CDR3: TGCGCCAGCAGCCAAGTAGGGGATCAAGAGACCCAGTACTTC. It specifies CASSQVGDQETQYF. The gene calls are TRBV4-1 and TRBJ2-5; maybe TRBD1 (5 bases). The V and J ends lost 1 base and 2 bases respectively, with 8 bases between them. The CDR3 has 14 residues. Germline CDR1 is MGHRA and CDR2 is YSYEKL.

The CDR3 DNA is TGCGCCAGCAGCTTGTCCCCCCGACAGGACTATGGCTACACCTTC. Translated: CASSLSPRQDYGYTF. The chain recombines TRBV5-1 with TRBJ1-2; D perhaps matches TRBD1 (6 bases). CDR1 SGHRS and CDR2 YFSETQ come from the germline V gene. Trimming took 1 base from V and 3 from J, leaving 13 bases between them. The CDR3 has 15 residues.

The chain has TRBV21-1 and TRBJ2-1; the DNA was not compared with TRBD2, the D call given in the table. TRBV21-1 constitutes a pseudogene. The CDR3 extends over 14 amino acids. CDR3 sequence: CASRGLTRDNEQFF. The CDR3 coding sequence is TGTGCCAGCAGGGGACTCACCCGGGACAATGAGCAGTTCTTC.

The V and J genes are TRBV29-1 and TRBJ2-1; 7 nucleotides align to TRBD2. J was trimmed by 7 bases and V by 0 bases; bases with no gene match: 9. The CDR3 has 15 residues. Germline CDR1 reads SQVTM; CDR2 reads ANQGSEA. The CDR3 spells CSVEDFGGEGNEQFF. For the CDR3, the DNA is TGCAGCGTTGAAGATTTCGGCGGGGAGGGGAATGAGCAGTTCTTC.

This sequence joins TRBV6-1 and TRBJ1-2; no clear D gene. CDR3 length equals 13 residues. V was clipped by 5 bases and J by 4 bases, with 11 bases between them. In germline, CDR1 is MNHNS, CDR2 SASEGT. The CDR3 loop is CASSQERVYGYTF. CDR3 nucleotide sequence: TGTGCCAGCAGTCAAGAACGGGTCTATGGCTACACCTTC.

The rearrangement uses TRBV7-9 and TRBJ1-2; TRBD1 matches at 7 bases. The V gene end was trimmed by 6 bases and the J gene end by 4 bases; junction bases not matched to a gene: 11. The CDR3 contains 15 residues. Germline V gene data show CDR1 as SEHNR and CDR2 as FQNEAQ (reference sequence). CDR3 in amino acids: CASSSPQGISYGYTF. CDR3 nucleotides: TGTGCCAGCAGTTCACCACAGGGGATAAGCTATGGCTACACCTTC.

This rearrangement joins TRBV19 to TRBJ2-1, with TRBD1 matching over 8 bases. Looked up from germline, CDR1 is LNHDA and CDR2 is SQIVND (reference sequence). The ends lost 3 bases at V and 9 bases at J; junction bases unmatched: 7. The CDR3 loop spans 14 amino acids. The CDR3 here is CASSIPSGGGEQFF. The CDR3 DNA is TGTGCCAGTAGTATCCCCTCAGGGGGCGGTGAGCAGTTCTTC.

This clone is a singleton in its sample. This chain uses TRBV7-6 with TRBJ2-5; no clear D gene. The V gene's germline CDR1 is SGHVS and CDR2 FNYEAQ. V shed 4 bases and J shed 3 bases, with 12 bases lying between them. This CDR3 contains 14 residues. DNA for the CDR3: TGTGCCAGCAGCTATTGGTCCGGTGAAGAGACCCAGTACTTC. This translates into CASSYWSGEETQYF.

This chain joins TRBV10-3 and TRBJ2-7; D might be TRBD1 or TRBD2, each matching 5 bases. Trimming shortened V by 6 bases and J by 2 bases, and 14 bases separated the two germline ends. CDR1 is ENHRY, CDR2 SYGVKD, per germline. The CDR3 consists of 14 residues. CDR3 DNA: TGTGCCATCAGGGGGACCAGACAGCCCTACGAGCAGTACTTC. Residues: CAIRGTRQPYEQYF.

The chain employs TRBV4-2 and TRBJ2-1; TRBD2 might be the D (5 bases). V was cut by 3 bases and J by 12 bases, with 9 bases left in between. This CDR3 contains 11 residues. CDR1 is LGHNA, CDR2 YNFKEQ, per germline. The CDR3 sequence: CASSHGVGQFF. The CDR3 DNA reads TGTGCCAGCAGCCACGGGGTCGGGCAGTTCTTC.

This clone was found a few times. CDR3 coding DNA: TGTGCCAGCAGTGAAGCAGGGAACTATGGCTACACCTTC. Amino acid sequence: CASSEAGNYGYTF. The chain combines TRBV6-1 with TRBJ1-2, with no clear D. The CDR3 has 13 amino acids. Germline-derived CDR1 and CDR2 are MNHNS and SASEGT. Trimming removed 0 bases from V and 2 bases from J, with 4 bases in between.

The chain has TRBV2 and TRBJ1-1; perhaps TRBD1 as D (6 bases). Germline CDR1 is SNHLY and CDR2 is FYNNEI. The CDR3 consists of 13 residues. V lost 5 bases, J lost 5 bases, and 12 bases lay in between. DNA of the CDR3: TGTGCCAGCAGTCGTCAGGGGTTGACTGAAGCTTTCTTT. This codes for CASSRQGLTEAFF. Variable domain in full (rest from reference TRBV2 and TRBJ1-1): EPEVTQTPSHQVTQMGQEVILRCVPISNHLYFYWYRQILGQKVEFLVSFYNNEISEKSEIFDDQFSVERPDGSNFTLKIRSTKLEDSAMYFCASSRQGLTEAFFGQGTRLTVV.